This passage covers 9 T cell receptor beta chains from one sample sequenced in a study of radiotherapy plus CTLA-4 blockade in lung cancer. This table comes from immunoSEQ multiplex PCR, and its TCRdb copy is limited to in-frame clones, with some not included. The repertoire consists of more than 50,000 clones, with less than 85% occurring once and the leading ten covering 2.9%. Sequencing was performed on peripheral blood, taken from a patient treated with radiotherapy plus ipilimumab. All receptors come from a human donor with non-small cell lung cancer who had a complete response to radiotherapy plus ipilimumab.

The chain joins TRBV7-6 to TRBJ2-5; TRBD2 matches 10 bases. This CDR3 comprises 16 residues. Germline CDR1 SGHVS, CDR2 FNYEAQ. J was trimmed by 3 bases and V by 1 base; bases with no gene match: 5. The CDR3 sequence is CASSLGPSGGEETQYF. In nucleotides, the CDR3 is TGTGCCAGCAGCTTAGGTCCTAGCGGGGGAGAAGAGACCCAGTACTTC.

The V call is TRBV4-1, the J call TRBJ2-7, with 9 bases fitting TRBD1. The CDR3 length is 15 residues. CDR1 and CDR2 (germline): MGHRA, YSYEKL. The V segment lost 4 bases and the J segment 0 bases; nucleotides outside the gene matches: 4. CDR3: CASSPRQGVSYEQYF. The CDR3, as DNA: TGCGCCAGCAGCCCTAGACAGGGGGTCTCCTACGAGCAGTACTTC.

The chain uses TRBV27 and TRBJ2-7; a weak D match, TRBD1 (7 bases). The germline V and J ends were trimmed by 4 bases and 4 bases, with 20 bases remaining between them. In germline, CDR1 is MNHEY, CDR2 SMNVEV (reference sequence). The CDR3 covers 16 residues. The CDR3 sequence is CASSYGGARGLYEQYF. The CDR3 DNA reads as TGTGCCAGCAGTTACGGAGGGGCTAGGGGGCTTTACGAGCAGTACTTC.

The chain carries TRBV4-2 and TRBJ2-5; 7 nucleotides match TRBD1. The DNA end is a closer match to TRBJ2-7, so the J assignment may be wrong. The germline gives CDR1 LGHNA, CDR2 YNFKEQ. There are 16 residues in the CDR3. CDR3 amino acids: CASSQETGTETYEQYF. CDR3 DNA: TGTGCCAGCAGCCAAGAAACCGGGACAGAGACCTACGAGCAGTACTTC.

This clone was seen a few times. The chain is built from TRBV30 and TRBJ1-4; TRBD1 is a possible D gene (6 bases). The V gene's germline CDR1 is GTSNPN and CDR2 SVGIG (reference sequence). V lost 3 bases and J lost 8, with 16 bases in between. CDR3 length: 14 amino acids. The CDR3 here is CAWSGQRLREKLFF. CDR3 coding DNA: TGTGCCTGGAGCGGACAGCGCCTTAGGGAAAAACTGTTTTTT.

This clone appeared once. The rearrangement joins TRBV28 to TRBJ1-1; TRBD1 matches at 7 bases. Germline V CDR1 and CDR2: MDHEN, SYDVKM. The J segment lost 0 bases and the V segment lost 7 bases, leaving 23 bases of the junction unmatched. The CDR3 is 20 residues long. The CDR3 protein is CASTPIVSGTEFGVNTEAFF. The DNA for the CDR3 is TGTGCCAGCACTCCCATTGTGTCTGGGACAGAATTTGGGGTGAACACTGAAGCTTTCTTT.

The rearrangement uses TRBV30 and TRBJ1-6; D is possibly TRBD1 (6 bases). The length of the CDR3 is 16 residues. V was shortened by 0 bases and J by 10 bases, with 19 bases between the two germline ends. Per germline, CDR1 GTSNPN and CDR2 SVGIG (reference sequence). The CDR3 DNA reads TGTGCCTGGAGTGTGCCGAGACAGGCCCGGCGATCACCCCTCCACTTT. Translation: CAWSVPRQARRSPLHF.

The V and J genes are TRBV7-8 and TRBJ2-2, with TRBD1 matching 8 bases. Germline CDR1 SGHVS, CDR2 FQNEAQ. The CDR3 loop spans 17 amino acids. V lost 4 bases, J lost 6 bases, and 13 bases stayed unmatched. The CDR3 reads CASSSKPGQEASGELFF. In DNA form, the CDR3 reads TGTGCCAGCAGCTCCAAACCGGGACAGGAGGCGTCCGGGGAGCTGTTTTTT. The full variable domain, completed using reference TRBV7-8 and TRBJ2-2, is GAGVSQSPRYKVAKRGQDVALRCDPISGHVSLFWYQQALGQGPEFLTYFQNEAQLDKSGLPSDRFFAERPEGSVSTLKIQRTQQEDSAVYLCASSSKPGQEASGELFFGEGSRLTVL.

The V gene is TRBV6-5, the J gene TRBJ1-6; TRBD1 matches 7 bases. J lost 8 bases, V lost 6 bases, and 4 bases had no gene match. This CDR3 is built from 13 residues. Per germline, CDR1 MNHEY and CDR2 SVGAGI. CDR3 residues: CASSGTVYSPLHF. The CDR3 region has the DNA TGTGCCAGCAGCGGGACAGTGTATTCACCCCTCCACTTT.